The rows below give T cell receptor beta chains drawn from one sample of a study of cytomegalovirus exposure and HLA in healthy donors. Profiled with immunoSEQ multiplex PCR; TCRdb holds only in-frame clones, not every one. The profile shows around 95,000 clones, about 85% of them singletons. Sample: PBMCs. The receptors stem from a man between 18 and 35 years old in good health and CMV-seropositive. CDR3s include the opening cysteine and the closing phenylalanine or tryptophan. The D gene is left open where the match is weak. Only part of the rows carry a size: once, few, many, or a class if the clone is expanded.

v_gene	d_gene	j_gene	abundance	CDR3aa	CDR3nt
TRBV18	-	TRBJ2-2	-	CASSPQAEAGELFF	TGTGCCAGCTCACCACAAGCCGAGGCCGGGGAGCTGTTTTTT
TRBV15	-	TRBJ2-5	-	CATSRVLDLKTQYF	TGTGCCACCAGCAGGGTACTAGATCTGAAGACCCAGTACTTC
TRBV10-3	-	TRBJ1-2	few	CAIRAHGAVNGYTF	TGTGCCATCAGGGCCCATGGGGCGGTGAATGGCTACACCTTC
TRBV7-7	-	TRBJ2-3	-	CASSLVTADTQYF	TGTGCCAGCAGCTTAGTGACAGCAGATACGCAGTATTTT
TRBV5-6	-	TRBJ1-5	-	CASSLRDRNQPQHF	TGTGCCAGCAGCCTCCGGGATAGAAATCAGCCCCAGCATTTT
TRBV9	-	TRBJ1-1	few	CASSVAENTEAFF	TGTGCCAGCAGCGTAGCAGAGAACACTGAAGCTTTCTTT
TRBV11-2	TRBD1	TRBJ1-2	-	CASSLGERSRGAGYGYTF	TGTGCCAGCAGCTTAGGAGAGAGGAGCAGGGGGGCGGGGTATGGCTACACCTTC
TRBV4-1	TRBD1	TRBJ1-5	-	CASRSNESRPGQSNQPQHF	TGCGCCAGCAGATCAAACGAATCTCGACCGGGACAGTCAAATCAGCCCCAGCATTTT
TRBV28	-	TRBJ2-5	-	CASSLGGNQETQYF	TGTGCCAGCAGTTTGGGGGGAAACCAAGAGACCCAGTACTTC
TRBV5-1	-	TRBJ2-7	-	CASSPLDSSYEQYF	TGCGCCAGCAGCCCGCTCGACAGCTCCTACGAGCAGTACTTC
TRBV29-1	-	TRBJ1-1	-	CSVERLATEAFF	TGCAGCGTTGAACGACTGGCCACTGAAGCTTTCTTT
TRBV5-6	TRBD2	TRBJ2-1	once	CASSRPGLAGGEQFF	TGTGCCAGCAGCCGACCCGGACTAGCGGGAGGGGAGCAGTTCTTC
TRBV18	TRBD1	TRBJ1-2	-	CASSRTSGQSNYGYTF	TGTGCCAGCTCACGAACGTCGGGACAGAGTAACTATGGCTACACCTTC
TRBV7-9	-	TRBJ2-1	-	CASSSGGGNEQFF	TGTGCCAGCAGCTCAGGCGGCGGGAATGAGCAGTTCTTC
TRBV7-8	-	TRBJ1-5	few	CASSLEDSSNQPQHF	TGTGCCAGCAGCTTAGAGGACAGTAGCAATCAGCCCCAGCATTTT
TRBV15	TRBD1	TRBJ2-7	-	CATSRDSSYEQYF	TGTGCCACCAGCCGGGACAGCTCCTACGAGCAGTACTTC
TRBV7-8	TRBD1	TRBJ1-1	-	CASSSPRTTSGTGHGGNTEAFF	TGTGCCAGCAGCTCGCCCCGTACCACCTCCGGGACAGGTCATGGTGGGAACACTGAAGCTTTCTTT
TRBV18	-	TRBJ2-5	-	CASSPSSPGRQAQYF	TGTGCCAGCTCACCAAGTTCTCCCGGCCGACAGGCCCAGTACTTC
TRBV6-1	-	TRBJ1-4	-	CASSDRQQFNEKLFF	TGTGCCAGCAGTGACAGACAGCAGTTTAATGAAAAACTGTTTTTT
TRBV30	-	TRBJ1-1	-	CAWTRRGNTEAFF	TGTGCCTGGACGAGGCGGGGGAACACTGAAGCTTTCTTT
TRBV12-5	TRBD2	TRBJ2-1	once	CASGASGSSYNEQFF	TGTGCTAGTGGAGCTAGCGGAAGCTCCTACAATGAGCAGTTCTTC
TRBV2	TRBD1	TRBJ2-7	-	CASIAGQGLEQYF	TGTGCCAGCATCGCGGGACAGGGGCTCGAGCAGTACTTC
TRBV6-1	TRBD1	TRBJ1-2	-	CASSELGTGIGYTF	TGTGCCAGCAGTGAATTAGGGACAGGTATTGGCTACACCTTC
TRBV7-3	-	TRBJ2-6	few	CASSPLTSSGANVLTF	TGTGCCAGCAGCCCCCTCACTAGCTCTGGGGCCAACGTCCTGACTTTC
TRBV6-5	-	TRBJ2-7	-	CASSSNYEQYF	TGTGCCAGCAGTTCAAACTACGAGCAGTACTTC
TRBV4-1	TRBD1	TRBJ1-2	-	CASSPILGGGQGKINYGYTF	TGCGCCAGCAGCCCAATCTTAGGCGGCGGACAGGGAAAAATTAACTATGGCTACACCTTC
TRBV9	TRBD2	TRBJ2-1	-	CASSVESGGYNEQFF	TGTGCCAGCAGCGTAGAAAGCGGGGGATACAATGAGCAGTTCTTC
TRBV2	TRBD2	TRBJ2-1	-	CAIALAGEVFEQFF	TGTGCCATCGCTCTGGCGGGAGAGGTGTTTGAGCAGTTCTTC
TRBV2	-	TRBJ2-1	-	CASTINEQFF	TGTGCCAGCACAATTAATGAGCAGTTCTTC
TRBV27	TRBD1	TRBJ1-2	-	CASSQGAGGYTF	TGTGCCAGCAGCCAGGGGGCTGGTGGCTACACCTTC
TRBV6-6	TRBD2	TRBJ2-7	-	CASSYSQREEGKQYF	TGTGCCAGCAGTTACTCGCAACGGGAGGAAGGGAAGCAGTACTTC
TRBV6-4	TRBD2	TRBJ2-1	few	CASRVASGEYNEQFF	TGTGCCAGCAGGGTGGCTAGCGGGGAGTACAATGAGCAGTTCTTC
TRBV27	-	TRBJ2-1	-	CASSLYRAQAGNEQFF	TGTGCCAGCAGTTTATACAGGGCCCAGGCTGGGAATGAGCAGTTCTTC
TRBV19	-	TRBJ1-2	-	CASSIDPDSNYGYTF	TGTGCCAGTAGTATAGATCCCGACAGCAACTATGGCTACACCTTC
TRBV5-1	TRBD1	TRBJ2-2	few	CASSLWAGGNTGELFF	TGCGCCAGCAGCTTGTGGGCAGGGGGCAACACCGGGGAGCTGTTTTTT
TRBV2	TRBD2	TRBJ2-5	-	CASSEATSGRGQDF	TGTGCCAGCAGTGAAGCGACTAGCGGGAGAGGTCAAGACTTC
TRBV6-5	-	TRBJ2-1	-	CASKTRGNEQFF	TGTGCCAGCAAAACCAGAGGGAATGAGCAGTTCTTC
TRBV28	TRBD1	TRBJ2-6	-	CASSPRTGDGANVLTF	TGTGCCAGCAGTCCACGGACAGGGGATGGGGCCAACGTCCTGACTTTC
TRBV13	-	TRBJ2-3	-	CASSREGGTDSTDTQYF	TGTGCCAGCTCCCGAGAAGGCGGGACAGATAGCACAGATACGCAGTATTTT
TRBV27	-	TRBJ1-4	-	CASSLQGINEKLFF	TGTGCCAGCAGTTTACAGGGAATCAATGAAAAACTGTTTTTT
TRBV7-9	-	TRBJ2-7	-	CASSPNLNWEQYF	TGTGCCAGCAGCCCTAACTTGAACTGGGAGCAGTACTTC
TRBV10-3	TRBD1	TRBJ2-1	-	CAISESGDRGHTDEQFF	TGTGCCATCAGTGAGTCGGGGGACAGGGGCCACACGGATGAGCAGTTCTTC
TRBV5-1	-	TRBJ1-5	-	CASRQNSNQPQHF	TGCGCCAGCAGACAGAATAGCAATCAGCCCCAGCATTTT
TRBV7-9	TRBD1	TRBJ1-4	-	CASSPDRATNEKLFF	TGTGCCAGCAGCCCGGACAGGGCAACTAATGAAAAACTGTTTTTT
TRBV19	-	TRBJ1-4	-	CASSVHRVSERLFF	TGTGCCAGTAGTGTCCACAGGGTTTCCGAAAGACTGTTTTTT
TRBV5-1	TRBD2	TRBJ2-1	-	CASQNRLAGGPSSYNEQFF	TGCGCCAGCCAGAATCGACTAGCGGGAGGGCCGAGCTCCTACAATGAGCAGTTCTTC
TRBV6-5	-	TRBJ1-3	once	CASRPWAGRSNTIYF	TGTGCCAGCAGACCTTGGGCGGGGCGGTCGAACACCATATATTTT
TRBV11-2	TRBD2	TRBJ2-1	once	CASSWAGGRAEEFF	TGTGCCAGCAGCTGGGCGGGAGGGAGGGCAGAGGAGTTCTTC
TRBV11-2	TRBD2	TRBJ2-1	-	CASSLISGRGNEQFF	TGTGCCAGCAGCTTAATTAGCGGGAGGGGCAATGAGCAGTTCTTC